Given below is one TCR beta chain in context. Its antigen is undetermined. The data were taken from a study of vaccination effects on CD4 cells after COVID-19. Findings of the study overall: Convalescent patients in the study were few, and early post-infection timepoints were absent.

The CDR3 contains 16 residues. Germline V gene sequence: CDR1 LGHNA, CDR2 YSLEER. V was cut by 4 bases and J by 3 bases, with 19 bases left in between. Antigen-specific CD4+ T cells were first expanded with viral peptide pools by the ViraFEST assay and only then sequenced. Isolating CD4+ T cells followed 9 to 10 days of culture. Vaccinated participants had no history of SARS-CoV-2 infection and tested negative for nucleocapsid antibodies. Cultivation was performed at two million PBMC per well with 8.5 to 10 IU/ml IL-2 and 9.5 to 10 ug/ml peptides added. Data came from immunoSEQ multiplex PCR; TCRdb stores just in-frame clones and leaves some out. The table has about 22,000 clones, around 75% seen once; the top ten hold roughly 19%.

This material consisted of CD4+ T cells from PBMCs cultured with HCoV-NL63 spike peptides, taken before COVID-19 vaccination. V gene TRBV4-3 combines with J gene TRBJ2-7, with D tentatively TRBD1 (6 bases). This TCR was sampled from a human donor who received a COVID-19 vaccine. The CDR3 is CASSPTWTEAYYEQYF. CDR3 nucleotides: TGCGCCAGCAGCCCCACATGGACAGAGGCGTACTACGAGCAGTACTTC.